The 4 T cell receptor beta chains reported below all come from one sample, sequenced in a study of shared clonotypes between healthy human individuals. Naive CD8 cells, CD45RO-negative and positively selected for CCR7, excluded terminally differentiated effector memory CD45RA+ cells. This table comes from immunoSEQ multiplex PCR, and its TCRdb copy is limited to in-frame clones, with some not included. The repertoire holds 750,000 to 1,000,000 clones, with 80% to 95% as singletons. The specimen sequenced was naive CD8+ T cells sorted from blood. These receptors came from a man aged 25-45 years in good health.

This chain uses TRBV5-5 with TRBJ2-2; weak D call: TRBD1 (5 bases). Deletions cut 0 bases from V and 8 bases from J, with 8 bases between. Germline V gene lookup returns CDR1 SGHKS and CDR2 YYEKEE (reference sequence). This CDR3 has 13 residues. CDR3 nucleotides: TGTGCCAGCAGCTTGGAGGGGAATGGGGAGCTGTTTTTT. It specifies CASSLEGNGELFF.

Here the CDR3 DNA reads TGTGCCAGCAGCCCTATGCGAAGCGGGAGGAACAATGAGCAGTTCTTC. Its protein is CASSPMRSGRNNEQFF. This chain joins TRBV9 and TRBJ2-1, with 9 bases identical to TRBD2. Per germline, CDR1 SGDLS and CDR2 YYNGEE. V shed 4 bases and J 5 bases; nucleotides not matched to a gene: 10. This CDR3 has 16 residues.

The gene calls are TRBV7-8 and TRBJ1-5, with D uncertain. Trimming cost V 0 bases and J 0 bases, with 9 bases left between them. The CDR3 runs to 16 residues. Germline assignment: CDR1 SGHVS and CDR2 FQNEAQ. The CDR3 nucleotides are TGTGCCAGCAGCTTAGCCTCTGGACTTAGCAATCAGCCCCAGCATTTT. It encodes CASSLASGLSNQPQHF.

The chain joins TRBV6-5 to TRBJ2-1, with D possibly being TRBD1 or TRBD2 (5 bases each). V lost 0 bases, J lost 4 bases, and 13 bases lay in between. The CDR3 is made up of 16 amino acids. The germline gives CDR1 MNHEY, CDR2 SVGAGI. The CDR3 reads CASSYSIRDGYNEQFF. CDR3 bases: TGTGCCAGCAGTTACTCGATCCGGGACGGATACAATGAGCAGTTCTTC.